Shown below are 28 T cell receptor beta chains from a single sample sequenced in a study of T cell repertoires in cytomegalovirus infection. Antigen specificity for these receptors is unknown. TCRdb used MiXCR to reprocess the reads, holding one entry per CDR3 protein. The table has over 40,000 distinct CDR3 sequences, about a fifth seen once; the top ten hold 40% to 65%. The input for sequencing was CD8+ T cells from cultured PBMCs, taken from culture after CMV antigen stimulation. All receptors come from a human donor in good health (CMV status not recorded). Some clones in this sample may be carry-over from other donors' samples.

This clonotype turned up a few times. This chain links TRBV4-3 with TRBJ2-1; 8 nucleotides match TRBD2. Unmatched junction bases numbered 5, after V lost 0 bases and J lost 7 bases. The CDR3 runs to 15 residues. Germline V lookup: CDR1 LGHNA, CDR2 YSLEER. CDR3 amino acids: CASSQDRGRTNEQFF. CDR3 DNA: TGCGCCAGCAGCCAAGATCGCGGGAGGACGAATGAGCAGTTCTTC.

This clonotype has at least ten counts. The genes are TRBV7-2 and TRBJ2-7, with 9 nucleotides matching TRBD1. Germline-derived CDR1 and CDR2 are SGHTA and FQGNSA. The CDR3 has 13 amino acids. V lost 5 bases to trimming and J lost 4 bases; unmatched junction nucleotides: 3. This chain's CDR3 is CASSPDRGYEQYV. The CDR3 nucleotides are TGTGCCAGCAGCCCGGACAGGGGTTACGAGCAGTACGTC.

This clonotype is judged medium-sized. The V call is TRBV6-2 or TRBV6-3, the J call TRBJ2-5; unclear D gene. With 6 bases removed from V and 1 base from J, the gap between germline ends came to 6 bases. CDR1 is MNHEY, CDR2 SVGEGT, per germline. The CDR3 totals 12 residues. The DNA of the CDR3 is TGTGCCAGCAGGGGTCTCCAAGAGACCCAGTACTTC. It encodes CASRGLQETQYF.

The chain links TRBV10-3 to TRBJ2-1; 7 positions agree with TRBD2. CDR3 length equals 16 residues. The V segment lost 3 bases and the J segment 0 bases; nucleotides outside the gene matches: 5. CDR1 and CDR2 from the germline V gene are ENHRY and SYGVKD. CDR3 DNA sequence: TGTGCCATCAGTGACCTTAGCGGGCCCTCCTACAATGAGCAGTTCTTC. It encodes CAISDLSGPSYNEQFF.

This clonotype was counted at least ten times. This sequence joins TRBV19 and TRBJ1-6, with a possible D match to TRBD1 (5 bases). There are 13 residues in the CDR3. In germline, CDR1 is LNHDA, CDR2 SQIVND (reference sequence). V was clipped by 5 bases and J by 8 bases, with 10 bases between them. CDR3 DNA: TGTGCCAGTAGTTACCAGGGTGATTCACCCCTCCACTTT. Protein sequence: CASSYQGDSPLHF.

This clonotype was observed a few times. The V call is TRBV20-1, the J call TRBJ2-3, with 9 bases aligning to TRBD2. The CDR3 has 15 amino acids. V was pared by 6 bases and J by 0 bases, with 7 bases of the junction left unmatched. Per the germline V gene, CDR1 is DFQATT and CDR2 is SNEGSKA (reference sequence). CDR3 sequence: CSARALAGSTDTQYF. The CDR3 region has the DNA TGCAGTGCGCGAGCTCTAGCGGGGAGCACAGATACGCAGTATTTT.

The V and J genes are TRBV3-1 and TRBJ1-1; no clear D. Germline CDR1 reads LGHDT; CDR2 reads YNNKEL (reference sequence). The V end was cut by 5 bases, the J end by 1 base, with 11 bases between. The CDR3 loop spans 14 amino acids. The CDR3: CASSAGGGNTEAFF. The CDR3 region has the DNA TGTGCCAGCAGCGCCGGAGGAGGGAACACTGAAGCTTTCTTT.

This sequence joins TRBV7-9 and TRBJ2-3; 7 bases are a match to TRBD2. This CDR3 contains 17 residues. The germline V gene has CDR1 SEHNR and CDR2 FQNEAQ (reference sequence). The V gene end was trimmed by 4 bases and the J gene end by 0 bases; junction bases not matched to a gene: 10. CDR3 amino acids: CASSYPRTSASTDTQYF. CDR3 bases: TGTGCCAGCAGCTACCCCCGGACTAGTGCTAGCACAGATACGCAGTATTTT.

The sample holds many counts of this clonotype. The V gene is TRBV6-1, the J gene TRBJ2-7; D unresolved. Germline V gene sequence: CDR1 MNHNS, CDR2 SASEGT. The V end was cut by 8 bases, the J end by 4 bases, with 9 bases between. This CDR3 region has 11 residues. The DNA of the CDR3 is TGTGCCAGCGGCGAACTGTACGAGCAGTACTTC. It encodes CASGELYEQYF.

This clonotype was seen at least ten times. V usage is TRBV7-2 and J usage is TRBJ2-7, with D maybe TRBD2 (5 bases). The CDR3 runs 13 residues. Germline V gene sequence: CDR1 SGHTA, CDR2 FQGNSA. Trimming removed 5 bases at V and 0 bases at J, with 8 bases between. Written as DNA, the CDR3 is TGTGCCAGCAGCCCGGGGATCTCCTACGAGCAGTACTTC. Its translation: CASSPGISYEQYF.

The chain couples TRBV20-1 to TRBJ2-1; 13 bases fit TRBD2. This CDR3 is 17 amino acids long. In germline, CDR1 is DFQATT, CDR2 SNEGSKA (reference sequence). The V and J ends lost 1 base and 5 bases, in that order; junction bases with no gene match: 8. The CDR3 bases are TGCAGTGCTAGAGGACTAGCGGGGGGTTTTGTGGACAATGAGCAGTTCTTC. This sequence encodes CSARGLAGGFVDNEQFF.

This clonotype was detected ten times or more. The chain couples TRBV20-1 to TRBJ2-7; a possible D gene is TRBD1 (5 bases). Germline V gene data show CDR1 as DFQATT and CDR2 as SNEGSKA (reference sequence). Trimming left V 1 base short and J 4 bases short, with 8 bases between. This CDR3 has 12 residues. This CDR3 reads CSARGRVYEQYF. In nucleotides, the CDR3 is TGCAGTGCTAGAGGCAGGGTTTACGAGCAGTACTTC.

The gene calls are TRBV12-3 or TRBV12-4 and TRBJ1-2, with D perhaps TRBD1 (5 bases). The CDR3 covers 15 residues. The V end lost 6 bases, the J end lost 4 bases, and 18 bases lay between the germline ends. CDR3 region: CASSPPDSPLYGYTF. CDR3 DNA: TGTGCCAGCAGCCCCCCCGACAGCCCGCTCTATGGCTACACCTTC.

The CDR3: CASGLIVSSTDTQYF. As DNA, the CDR3 is TGTGCTAGTGGTTTGATAGTTTCTAGCACAGATACGCAGTATTTT. The V gene is TRBV12-5, the J gene TRBJ2-3; D unresolved. V was cut by 2 bases and J by 0 bases, with 9 bases left in between. The germline V gene encodes CDR1 LGHNT and CDR2 FRNRAP. There are 15 residues in the CDR3.

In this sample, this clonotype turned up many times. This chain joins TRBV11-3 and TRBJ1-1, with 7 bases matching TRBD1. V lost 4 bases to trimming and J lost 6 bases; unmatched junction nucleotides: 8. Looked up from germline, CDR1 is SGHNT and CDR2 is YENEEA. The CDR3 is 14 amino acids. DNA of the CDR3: TGTGCCAGCAGCTCCAGACAGGGTTTGGCTGAAGCTTTCTTT. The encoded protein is CASSSRQGLAEAFF.

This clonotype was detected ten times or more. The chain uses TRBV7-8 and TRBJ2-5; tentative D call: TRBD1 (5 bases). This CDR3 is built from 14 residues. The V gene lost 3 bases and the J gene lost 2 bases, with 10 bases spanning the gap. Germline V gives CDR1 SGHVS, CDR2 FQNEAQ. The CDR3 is CASSLNRLQETQYF. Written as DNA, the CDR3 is TGTGCCAGCAGCTTGAACAGGCTTCAAGAGACCCAGTACTTC.

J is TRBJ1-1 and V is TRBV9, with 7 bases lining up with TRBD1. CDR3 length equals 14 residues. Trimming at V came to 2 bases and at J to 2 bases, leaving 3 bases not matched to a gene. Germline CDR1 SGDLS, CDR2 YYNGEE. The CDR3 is CASSVGQSNTEAFF. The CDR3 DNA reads TGTGCCAGCAGCGTGGGACAGTCAAACACTGAAGCTTTCTTT.

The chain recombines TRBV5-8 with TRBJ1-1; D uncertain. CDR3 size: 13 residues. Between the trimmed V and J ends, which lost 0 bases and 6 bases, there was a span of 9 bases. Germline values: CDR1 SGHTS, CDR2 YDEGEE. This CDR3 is CASSLGGRPEAFF. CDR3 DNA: TGTGCCAGCAGCTTGGGAGGGAGGCCTGAAGCTTTCTTT.

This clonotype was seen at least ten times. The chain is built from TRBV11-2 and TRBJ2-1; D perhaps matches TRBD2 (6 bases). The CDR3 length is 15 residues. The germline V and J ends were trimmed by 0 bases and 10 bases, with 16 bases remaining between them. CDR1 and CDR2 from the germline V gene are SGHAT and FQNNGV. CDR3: CASSLELALNEEQFF. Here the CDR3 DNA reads TGTGCCAGCAGCTTAGAGCTAGCGCTAAATGAAGAGCAGTTCTTC.

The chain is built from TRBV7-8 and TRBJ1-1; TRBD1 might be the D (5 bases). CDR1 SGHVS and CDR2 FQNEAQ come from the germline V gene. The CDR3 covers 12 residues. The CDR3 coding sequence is TGTGCGGTGGGGGGACCAGCCACTGAAGCTTTCTTT. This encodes CAVGGPATEAFF.

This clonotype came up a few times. CDR3 amino acids: CASSRSGVMNTEAFF. CDR3 nucleotides: TGTGCCAGCAGCCGATCAGGGGTCATGAACACTGAAGCTTTCTTT. The chain joins TRBV7-9 to TRBJ1-1; D is perhaps TRBD1 (6 bases). CDR1 and CDR2 from the germline V gene are SEHNR and FQNEAQ (reference sequence). Trimming pared 5 bases from V and 0 bases from J, leaving 13 bases between. This CDR3 comprises 15 residues.

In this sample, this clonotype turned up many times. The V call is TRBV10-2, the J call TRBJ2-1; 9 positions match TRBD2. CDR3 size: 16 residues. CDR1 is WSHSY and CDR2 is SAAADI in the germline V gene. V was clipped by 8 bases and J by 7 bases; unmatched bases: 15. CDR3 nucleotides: TGCGCCAGCGGGGGGACGGGTAGCGGGAGAAGGAATGAGCAGTTCTTC. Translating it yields CASGGTGSGRRNEQFF.

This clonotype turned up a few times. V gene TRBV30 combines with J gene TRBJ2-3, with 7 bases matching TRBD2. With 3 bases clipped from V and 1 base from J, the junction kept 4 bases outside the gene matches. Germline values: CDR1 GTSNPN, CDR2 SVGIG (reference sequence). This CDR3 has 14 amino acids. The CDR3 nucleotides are TGTGCCTGGAGGAGGACTAGTCGCACAGATACGCAGTATTTT. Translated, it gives CAWRRTSRTDTQYF.

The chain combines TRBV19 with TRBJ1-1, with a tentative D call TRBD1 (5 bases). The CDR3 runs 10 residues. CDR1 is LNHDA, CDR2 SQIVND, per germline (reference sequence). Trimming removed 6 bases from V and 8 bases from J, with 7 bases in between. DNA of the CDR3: TGTGCCAGTAGAGGACACGAAGCTTTCTTT. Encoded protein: CASRGHEAFF.

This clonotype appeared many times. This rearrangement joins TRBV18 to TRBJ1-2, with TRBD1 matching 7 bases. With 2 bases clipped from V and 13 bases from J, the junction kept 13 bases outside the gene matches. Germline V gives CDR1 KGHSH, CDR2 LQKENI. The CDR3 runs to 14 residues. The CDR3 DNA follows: TGTGCCAGCTCACCAGCCCCGAAACTGACAGGGCCCACCTTC. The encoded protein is CASSPAPKLTGPTF. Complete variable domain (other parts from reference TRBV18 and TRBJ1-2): NAGVMQNPRHLVRRRGQEARLRCSPMKGHSHVYWYRQLPEEGLKFMVYLQKENIIDESGMPKERFSAEFPKEGPSILRIQQVVRGDSAAYFCASSPAPKLTGPTFGSGTRLTVV.

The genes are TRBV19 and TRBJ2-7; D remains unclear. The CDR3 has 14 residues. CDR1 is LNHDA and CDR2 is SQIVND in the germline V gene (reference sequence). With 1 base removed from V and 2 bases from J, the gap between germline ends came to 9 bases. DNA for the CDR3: TGTGCCAGTAGTATAGGGGGTCAGACCTACGAGCAGTACTTC. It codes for CASSIGGQTYEQYF.

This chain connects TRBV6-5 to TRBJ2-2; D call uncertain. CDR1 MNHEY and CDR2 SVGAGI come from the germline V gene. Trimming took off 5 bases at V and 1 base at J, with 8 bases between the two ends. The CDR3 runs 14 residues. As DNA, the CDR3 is TGTGCCAGCAGTATTAGCATGAACACCGGGGAGCTGTTTTTT. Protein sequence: CASSISMNTGELFF.

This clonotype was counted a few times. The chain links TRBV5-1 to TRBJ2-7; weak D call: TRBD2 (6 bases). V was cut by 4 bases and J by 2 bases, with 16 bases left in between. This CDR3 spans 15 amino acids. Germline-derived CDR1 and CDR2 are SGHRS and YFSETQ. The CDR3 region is CASSPGPSEPYEQYF. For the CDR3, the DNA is TGCGCCAGCAGCCCCGGCCCTAGCGAGCCCTACGAGCAGTACTTC.